These T cell receptor beta chains were read from a single sample in a study of neurological immune-mediated disorders. Each CDR3 protein gets one entry after TCRdb re-called the 5' RACE reads with MiXCR. The sample gives about 87,000 distinct CDR3 sequences, roughly 3.5% of which show up once; 2.9% is in the top ten. The material sequenced was PBMCs. The receptors stem from a woman between 45 and 60 years old with multiple sclerosis. Each CDR3 is given with its conserved first and last residue. A D gene is named only where the DNA matches it firmly. Rows give clone size only sometimes, using once, few, many, or a class for an expanded clone.

CDR3 DNA: TGTGCCATCAGTCCGGGACAGGAGGTTAGCACAGATACGCAGTATTTT
CDR3 protein: CAISPGQEVSTDTQYF
D gene: TRBD1
clone size: many
V gene: TRBV10-3
J gene: TRBJ2-3

CDR3 DNA: TGTGCCAGCAGTTCCCGGGGCGGCTCCTACGAGCAGTACTTC
CDR3 protein: CASSSRGGSYEQYF
D gene: NA
clone size: many
V gene: TRBV12-3/TRBV12-4
J gene: TRBJ2-7

CDR3 DNA: TGCGCCAGCAGCTCGACAGTCTCCTACGAGCAGTACTTC
CDR3 protein: CASSSTVSYEQYF
D gene: NA
clone size: many
V gene: TRBV5-1
J gene: TRBJ2-7

CDR3 DNA: TGTGTCAACTCACCTTCAGGGGGGCTTGGCTACACCTTC
CDR3 protein: CVNSPSGGLGYTF
D gene: TRBD1
clone size: NA
V gene: TRBV18
J gene: TRBJ1-2

CDR3 DNA: TGCGCCAGCAGCTCAGGGACAGCGAACACCGGGGAGCTGTTTTTT
CDR3 protein: CASSSGTANTGELFF
D gene: TRBD1
clone size: many
V gene: TRBV5-1
J gene: TRBJ2-2

CDR3 DNA: TGTGCCAGCAGCTTTGGGGCCAGGGGGGACACCGGGGAGCTGTTTTTT
CDR3 protein: CASSFGARGDTGELFF
D gene: NA
clone size: many
V gene: TRBV7-3
J gene: TRBJ2-2

CDR3 DNA: TGTGCCAGCAGCTTAGGAGGAGGGGCCTACGAGCAGTACTTC
CDR3 protein: CASSLGGGAYEQYF
D gene: NA
clone size: many
V gene: TRBV7-9
J gene: TRBJ2-7

CDR3 DNA: TGTGCCAGCAGTTACGGGGACACCTACGAGCAGTACTTC
CDR3 protein: CASSYGDTYEQYF
D gene: NA
clone size: many
V gene: TRBV6-2/TRBV6-3
J gene: TRBJ2-7

CDR3 DNA: TGCGCCAGCAGCTCGGGACTAGAAGAGACCCAGTACTTC
CDR3 protein: CASSSGLEETQYF
D gene: TRBD2
clone size: many
V gene: TRBV5-1
J gene: TRBJ2-5

CDR3 DNA: TGTGCCAGCAGTTACGCTGGACCCGCCCTACATGGCTACACCTTC
CDR3 protein: CASSYAGPALHGYTF
D gene: NA
clone size: many
V gene: TRBV6-5
J gene: TRBJ1-2

CDR3 DNA: TGCAGTGAGACAGACGGTATGAACACTGAAGCTTTCTTT
CDR3 protein: CSETDGMNTEAFF
D gene: NA
clone size: NA
V gene: TRBV20-1
J gene: TRBJ1-1

CDR3 DNA: TGTGCCAGCAGCGGATTAGCGGGGGACGACACAGATACGCAGTATTTT
CDR3 protein: CASSGLAGDDTDTQYF
D gene: NA
clone size: many
V gene: TRBV21-1
J gene: TRBJ2-3

CDR3 DNA: TGTGCCAGCAGCTCGACGCCCACTGGGCCCCTCTCTAGGACCATATATTTT
CDR3 protein: CASSSTPTGPLSRTIYF
D gene: NA
clone size: many
V gene: TRBV11-1
J gene: TRBJ1-3

CDR3 DNA: TGTGCCAGCAGTCCGGGACAGGGGGACTTGGAGACCCAGTACTTC
CDR3 protein: CASSPGQGDLETQYF
D gene: TRBD1
clone size: many
V gene: TRBV6-6
J gene: TRBJ2-5

CDR3 DNA: TGCGCCAGCAGTGTTAGAAACACCGGGGAGCTGTTTTTT
CDR3 protein: CASSVRNTGELFF
D gene: NA
clone size: many
V gene: TRBV5-1
J gene: TRBJ2-2

CDR3 DNA: TGCGCCAGCAGCTTGGAAAGAGATCAGCCCCAGCATTTT
CDR3 protein: CASSLERDQPQHF
D gene: NA
clone size: many
V gene: TRBV5-1
J gene: TRBJ1-5

CDR3 DNA: TGCGCCAGCAGCTTTGGCCGGAATCAGCCCCAGCATTTT
CDR3 protein: CASSFGRNQPQHF
D gene: NA
clone size: many
V gene: TRBV5-1
J gene: TRBJ1-5